This record covers a single T cell receptor (beta chain). This entry belongs to a study of CD8 T cells in Susac syndrome. Between the trimmed V and J ends, which lost 5 bases and 4 bases, there was a span of 6 bases. The CDR3 extends over 12 amino acids. Germline lookup yields CDR1 MNHNS and CDR2 SASEGT. RNA, at roughly 0.45 to 1 ug, was reverse transcribed with random hexamers. Each CDR3 protein gets one entry after TCRdb re-called the immunoSEQ multiplex PCR reads with MiXCR. The repertoire includes some 130,000 distinct CDR3 sequences, less than 95% of them detected once, and roughly 0.13% sits in the top ten.

Sequenced material: CD4+ T cells from PBMCs. The rearrangement joins TRBV6-1 to TRBJ2-1, with a weak D call TRBD1 (6 bases). This TCR was sampled from a human donor with multiple sclerosis. This chain's CDR3 is CASSTGYNEQFF. DNA of the CDR3: TGTGCCAGCAGTACAGGGTACAATGAGCAGTTCTTC.